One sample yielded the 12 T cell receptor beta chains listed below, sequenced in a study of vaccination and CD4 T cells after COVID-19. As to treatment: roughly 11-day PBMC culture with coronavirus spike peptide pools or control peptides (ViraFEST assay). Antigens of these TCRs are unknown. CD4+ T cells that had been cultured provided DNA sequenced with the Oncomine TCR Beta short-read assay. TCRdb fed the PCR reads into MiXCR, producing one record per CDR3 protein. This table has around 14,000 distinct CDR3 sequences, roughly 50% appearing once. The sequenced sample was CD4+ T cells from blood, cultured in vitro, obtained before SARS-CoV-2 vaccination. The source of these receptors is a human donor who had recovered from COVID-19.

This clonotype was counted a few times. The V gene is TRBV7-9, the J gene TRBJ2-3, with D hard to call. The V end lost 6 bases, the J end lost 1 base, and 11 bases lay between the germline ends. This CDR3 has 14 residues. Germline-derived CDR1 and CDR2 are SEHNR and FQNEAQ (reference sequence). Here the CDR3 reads CASRPGRGTDTQYF. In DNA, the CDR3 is TGTGCCAGCAGACCCGGCCGAGGCACAGATACGCAGTATTTT.

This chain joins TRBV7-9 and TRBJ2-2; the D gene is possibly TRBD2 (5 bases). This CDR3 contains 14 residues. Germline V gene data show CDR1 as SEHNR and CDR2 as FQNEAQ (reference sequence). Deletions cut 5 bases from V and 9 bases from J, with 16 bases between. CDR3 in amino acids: CASSKDSRGWELFF. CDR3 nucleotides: TGTGCCAGCAGCAAAGATTCAAGAGGGTGGGAGCTGTTTTTT.

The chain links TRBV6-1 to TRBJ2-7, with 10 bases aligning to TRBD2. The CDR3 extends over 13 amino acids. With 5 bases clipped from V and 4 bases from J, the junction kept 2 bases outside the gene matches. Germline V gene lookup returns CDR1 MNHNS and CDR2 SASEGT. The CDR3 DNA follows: TGTGCCAGCAGTCGGACTAGCGGTTACGAGCAGTACTTC. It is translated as CASSRTSGYEQYF.

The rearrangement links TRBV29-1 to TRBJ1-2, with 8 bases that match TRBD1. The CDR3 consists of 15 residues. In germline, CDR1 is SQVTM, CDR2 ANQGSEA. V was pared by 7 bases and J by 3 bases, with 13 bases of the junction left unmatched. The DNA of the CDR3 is TGCAGCGGCGAGGACAGGGTAGGTTCGGACTATGGCTACACCTTC. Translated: CSGEDRVGSDYGYTF. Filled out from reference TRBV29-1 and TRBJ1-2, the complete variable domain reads SAVISQKPSRDICQRGTSLTIQCQVDSQVTMMFWYRQQPGQSLTLIATANQGSEATYESGFVIDKFPISRPNLTFSTLTVSNMSPEDSSIYLCSGEDRVGSDYGYTFGSGTRLTVV.

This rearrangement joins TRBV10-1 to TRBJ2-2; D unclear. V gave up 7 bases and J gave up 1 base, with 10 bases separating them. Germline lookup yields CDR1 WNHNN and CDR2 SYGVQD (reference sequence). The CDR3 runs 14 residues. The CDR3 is CASTPTRNTGELFF. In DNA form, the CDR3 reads TGCGCCAGCACGCCCACCAGGAACACCGGGGAGCTGTTTTTT.

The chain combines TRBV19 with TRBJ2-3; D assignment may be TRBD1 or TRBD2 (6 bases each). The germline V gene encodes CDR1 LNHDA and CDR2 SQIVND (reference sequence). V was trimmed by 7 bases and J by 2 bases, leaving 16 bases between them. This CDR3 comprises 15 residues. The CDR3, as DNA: TGTGCCAGTAACCGCAAGGGGGGTTCCACAGATACGCAGTATTTT. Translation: CASNRKGGSTDTQYF.

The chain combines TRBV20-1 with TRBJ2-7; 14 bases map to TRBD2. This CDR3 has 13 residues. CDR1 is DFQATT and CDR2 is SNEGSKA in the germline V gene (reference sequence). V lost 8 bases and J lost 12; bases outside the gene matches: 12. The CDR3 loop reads CSSYPGLAGVMYF. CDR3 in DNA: TGCAGTTCTTATCCGGGACTAGCGGGAGTTATGTACTTC.

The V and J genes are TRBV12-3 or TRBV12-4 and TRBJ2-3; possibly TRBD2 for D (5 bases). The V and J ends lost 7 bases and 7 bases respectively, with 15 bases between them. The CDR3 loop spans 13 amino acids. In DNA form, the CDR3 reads TGTGCCAGCAAAGAGCGGAGAGGGAATACGCAGTATTTT. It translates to CASKERRGNTQYF.

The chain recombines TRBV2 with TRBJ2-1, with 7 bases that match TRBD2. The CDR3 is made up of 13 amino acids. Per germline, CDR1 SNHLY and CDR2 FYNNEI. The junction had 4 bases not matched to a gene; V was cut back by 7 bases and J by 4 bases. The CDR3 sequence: CASTGGGYNEQFF. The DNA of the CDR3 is TGTGCCAGCACGGGCGGGGGTTACAATGAGCAGTTCTTC.

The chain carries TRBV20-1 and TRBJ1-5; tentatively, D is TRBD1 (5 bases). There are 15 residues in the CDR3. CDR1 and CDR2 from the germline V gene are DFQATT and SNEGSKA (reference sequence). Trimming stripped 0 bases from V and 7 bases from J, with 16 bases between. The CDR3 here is CSARETGGKGQPQHF. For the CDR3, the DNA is TGCAGTGCTAGAGAAACAGGCGGAAAAGGCCAGCCCCAGCATTTT.

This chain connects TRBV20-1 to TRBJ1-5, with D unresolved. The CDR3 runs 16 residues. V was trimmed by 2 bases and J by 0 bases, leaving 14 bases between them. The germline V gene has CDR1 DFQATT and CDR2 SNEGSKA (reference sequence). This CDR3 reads CSARLGSSHSNQPQHF. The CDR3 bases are TGCAGTGCTAGACTGGGTTCGAGTCATAGCAATCAGCCCCAGCATTTT.

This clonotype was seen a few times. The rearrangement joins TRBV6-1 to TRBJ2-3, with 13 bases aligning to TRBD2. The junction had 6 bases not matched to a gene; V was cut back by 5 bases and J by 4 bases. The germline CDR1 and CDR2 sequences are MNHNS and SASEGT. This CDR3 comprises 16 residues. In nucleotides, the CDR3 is TGTGCCAGCAGTCCCGGACTAGCGGGAGTCCCAGATACGCAGTATTTT. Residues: CASSPGLAGVPDTQYF.